The 9 T cell receptor beta chains in this list originate from one sample, sequenced in a study of T cells in Graves' hyperthyroidism and ophthalmopathy. The source material, RNA transcripts, was used to amplify TCR beta CDR3 regions. Primed by the HTBI set, a first-round RT-PCR was run on the TCR CDR3. TCRdb re-called the multiplex PCR reads with MiXCR, one entry per CDR3 protein. The sample lists approximately 480,000 distinct CDR3 sequences, 20% to 25% occurring once. Sequencing was done on a sample of blood. The receptors here all came from a man aged 18-30 years with Graves' hyperthyroidism.

This clonotype was counted at least ten times. The chain carries TRBV25-1 and TRBJ2-7, with no clear D. The CDR3 runs to 14 residues. Trimming cost V 3 bases and J 0 bases, with 9 bases left between them. Germline-derived CDR1 and CDR2 are MGHDK and SYGVNS. The CDR3 spells CASSDQYSSYEQYF. The CDR3 DNA follows: TGTGCCAGCAGTGACCAGTATTCCTCCTACGAGCAGTACTTC.

The table lists this clonotype with many counts. V is TRBV10-1 and J is TRBJ1-2, with unresolved D. V was cut by 3 bases and J by 8 bases, with 7 bases left in between. Germline V lookup: CDR1 WNHNN, CDR2 SYGVQD (reference sequence). CDR3 length equals 11 residues. For the CDR3, the DNA is TGCGCCAGCAGTGACGGTTACGGCTACACCTTC. It encodes CASSDGYGYTF.

This clonotype has at least ten counts. This sequence joins TRBV5-4 and TRBJ2-7; D not resolved. CDR1 SGHNT and CDR2 YYREEE come from the germline V gene (reference sequence). The CDR3 is 13 residues long. The ends were cut back, 0 bases at V and 6 bases at J, with 10 bases in the middle. CDR3 sequence: CASSLDLDGEQYF. Written as DNA, the CDR3 is TGTGCCAGCAGCTTGGACCTGGACGGCGAGCAGTACTTC.

This clonotype was counted at least ten times. V and J are TRBV28 and TRBJ1-3; D gene unclear. The CDR3 covers 14 residues. Trimming cost V 6 bases and J 0 bases, with 9 bases left between them. Germline V gives CDR1 MDHEN, CDR2 SYDVKM. The CDR3 DNA is TGTGCCAGCAGCCGAACAGCCTCTGGAAACACCATATATTTT. Residues: CASSRTASGNTIYF.

Only a few counts were recorded for this clonotype. This rearrangement joins TRBV4-1 to TRBJ2-2; a weak D match, TRBD1 (5 bases). Germline-derived CDR1 and CDR2 are MGHRA and YSYEKL. V was shortened by 0 bases and J by 4 bases, with 12 bases between the two germline ends. CDR3 size: 16 residues. The CDR3 sequence: CASSQDQLQGTGELFF. The CDR3 coding sequence is TGCGCCAGCAGCCAAGATCAATTGCAGGGCACCGGGGAGCTGTTTTTT.

This clonotype was seen repeatedly, ten times or more. V is TRBV28 and J is TRBJ2-5, with a tentative D call TRBD1 (6 bases). Between the trimmed V and J ends, which lost 2 bases and 2 bases, there was a span of 15 bases. The CDR3 covers 16 residues. The germline gives CDR1 MDHEN, CDR2 SYDVKM. CDR3 DNA: TGTGCCAGCAGTTTAGCTTGGGGGCGCAAACAAGAGACCCAGTACTTC. Protein: CASSLAWGRKQETQYF.

This clonotype showed up many times. The V and J genes are TRBV12-3 or TRBV12-4 and TRBJ2-7, with D unclear. Trimming cost V 6 bases and J 1 base, with 10 bases left between them. There are 13 residues in the CDR3. The CDR3 region is CASRPAGSYEQYF. CDR3 bases: TGTGCCAGCAGGCCCGCCGGGTCCTACGAGCAGTACTTC.

Only a few counts were recorded for this clonotype. The gene calls are TRBV19 and TRBJ1-3; 8 nucleotides match TRBD1. V dropped 8 bases and J dropped 0; count of bases not matched to a gene: 12. This CDR3 region has 17 residues. The germline V gene encodes CDR1 LNHDA and CDR2 SQIVND (reference sequence). As DNA, the CDR3 is TGTGCCAGTTCACAGGGGGTGAAACTGAACTCTGGAAACACCATATATTTT. This encodes CASSQGVKLNSGNTIYF.

The chain couples TRBV27 to TRBJ1-2; TRBD1 might be the D (5 bases). The germline CDR1 and CDR2 sequences are MNHEY and SMNVEV (reference sequence). The V gene lost 4 bases and the J gene lost 4 bases, with 13 bases spanning the gap. The CDR3 is 14 amino acids. The CDR3, as DNA: TGTGCCAGCAGTTCTCTACCAGGGCTCTATGGCTACACCTTC. The encoded protein is CASSSLPGLYGYTF.